One sample yielded the 7 T cell receptor beta chains listed below, sequenced in a study of blood T cell repertoires in COVID-19. Repertoires were generated with immunoSEQ multiplex PCR, while TCRdb's copy carries only in-frame clones and drops some. The table has some 330,000 clones, around 87% seen once. Material for sequencing was PBMCs or T cells enriched from blood (not recorded which). The receptors derive from a man aged 40-49 years in a cohort exposed to, infected with or recovered from COVID-19 (not recorded which).

This clone was picked up a small number of times. The J gene is TRBJ2-1, the V gene TRBV30; D is perhaps TRBD2 (5 bases). Germline-derived CDR1 and CDR2 are GTSNPN and SVGIG (reference sequence). Trimming cost V 2 bases and J 0 bases, with 11 bases left between them. The CDR3 consists of 15 residues. CDR3: CAWSSGMSSYNEQFF. The CDR3 DNA reads TGTGCCTGGAGTTCGGGGATGAGCTCCTACAATGAGCAGTTCTTC. Full variable domain (missing parts from reference TRBV30 and TRBJ2-1): SQTIHQWPATLVQPVGSPLSLECTVEGTSNPNLYWYRQAAGRGLQLLFYSVGIGQISSEVPQNLSASRPQDRQFILSSKKLLLSDSGFYLCAWSSGMSSYNEQFFGPGTRLTVL.

The rearrangement links TRBV28 to TRBJ2-1, with 9 bases matching TRBD2. Trimming took 2 bases from V and 7 from J; bases not matched to a gene: 9. The CDR3 loop spans 16 amino acids. Germline CDR1 MDHEN, CDR2 SYDVKM. CDR3 in amino acids: CASSLAGGPVENEQFF. As DNA, the CDR3 is TGTGCCAGCAGTTTAGCGGGAGGGCCGGTGGAAAATGAGCAGTTCTTC.

As concerns this clone: Relative to the germline gene, one junction end is altered; a read error may explain this. J is TRBJ1-4 and V is TRBV9; D is unresolved. The germline CDR1 and CDR2 sequences are SGDLS and YYNGEE. This CDR3 region has 10 residues. The CDR3 here is CASSEDKPFF. CDR3 in DNA: TGTGCCAGCAGCGAAGACAAACCGTTTTTT.

J is TRBJ1-1 and V is TRBV28; D is ambiguous. Germline V gene data show CDR1 as MDHEN and CDR2 as SYDVKM. The CDR3 contains 13 residues. Trimming removed 2 bases at V and 2 bases at J, with 6 bases between. CDR3 amino acids: CASSLNSNTEAFF. The CDR3 region has the DNA TGTGCCAGCAGTTTAAACAGCAACACTGAAGCTTTCTTT. The full variable domain, in which reference TRBV28 and TRBJ1-1 provide the parts outside the CDR3, is DVKVTQSSRYLVKRTGEKVFLECVQDMDHENMFWYRQDPGLGLRLIYFSYDVKMKEKGDIPEGYSVSREKKERFSLILESASTNQTSMYLCASSLNSNTEAFFGQGTRLTVV.

The chain has TRBV5-1 and TRBJ2-7, with D possibly matching TRBD1 (5 bases). Trimming left V 0 bases short and J 2 bases short, with 9 bases between. Germline lookup yields CDR1 SGHRS and CDR2 YFSETQ. The CDR3 consists of 14 residues. As DNA, the CDR3 is TGCGCCAGCAGCTTGGAGGGGTTAACCTACGAGCAGTACTTC. It specifies CASSLEGLTYEQYF.

V usage is TRBV3-1 (or the pseudogene TRBV3-2) and J usage is TRBJ1-2, with 7 bases aligning to TRBD1. The germline V gene encodes CDR1 LGHDT and CDR2 YNNKEL (reference sequence). This CDR3 has 14 residues. Trimming removed 1 base from V and 7 bases from J; junction bases left unmatched: 6. Written as DNA, the CDR3 is TGTGCCAGCAGCCAAGTTACAGGGGTTCGTGGCTACACCTTC. It yields the protein CASSQVTGVRGYTF.

This clone was seen only once. The same CDR3 is also encoded by other DNA sequences in this sample. The chain combines TRBV5-1 with TRBJ1-1; 7 bases align to TRBD1. CDR3 length: 13 residues. Per germline, CDR1 SGHRS and CDR2 YFSETQ. Trimming removed 0 bases from V and 6 bases from J; junction bases left unmatched: 2. DNA for the CDR3: TGCGCCAGCAGCTTGGGACAGGGTTCTGAAGCTTTCTTT. Encoded protein: CASSLGQGSEAFF.